This TCR beta chain was retrieved from a study of T cell responses to AZD1222 COVID-19 vaccine. General study points: Nearly half of spike-specific TCRs reportedly target variant regions that are unmutated in the B.1.351 and B.1.1.7 variants. Mostly white British, mostly female donors; authors suggested clonal diversity may be underestimated.

Assay: immunoSEQ multiplex PCR; the TCRdb copy retains only in-frame clones and omits some. The repertoire holds 110,000 to 150,000 clones, with about 93% as singletons. V lost 4 bases and J lost 3; bases outside the gene matches: 3. The germline gives CDR1 SGHVS, CDR2 FNYEAQ. This CDR3 spans 15 amino acids. Comments on this clone: The antigen is undetermined.

This rearrangement joins TRBV7-6 to TRBJ2-7; 13 bases agree with TRBD2. Sample: peripheral blood, taken on day 0 of AZD1222 vaccination. This clonotype was sampled from an adult in good health. Written as DNA, the CDR3 is TGTGCCAGCAGCTACAGGACTAGCGGGGGCTACGAGCAGTACTTC. Encoded protein: CASSYRTSGGYEQYF.